These 24 T cell receptor beta chains share one sample of origin, sequenced in a study of Ad26.COV2.S vaccination and SARS-CoV-2 variants. The repertoire was sequenced with immunoSEQ multiplex PCR; TCRdb's copy has only in-frame clones and lacks some. The table includes about 94,000 clones, less than 85% detected once. Sequencing used peripheral blood, obtained after recovery from COVID-19. These receptors were taken from a human donor who had recovered from COVID-19.

The rearrangement links TRBV24-1 to TRBJ1-1; 10 bases map to TRBD1. Germline lookup yields CDR1 KGHDR and CDR2 SFDVKD. Trimming removed 5 bases from V and 5 bases from J; junction bases left unmatched: 1. This CDR3 region has 13 residues. CDR3 protein: CATSGTGGTEAFF. The CDR3 region has the DNA TGTGCCACCAGTGGGACAGGGGGTACTGAAGCTTTCTTT.

As to this clone: In the same sample, other DNA sequences code for this CDR3. The rearrangement uses TRBV5-4 and TRBJ2-7; weak D call: TRBD2 (5 bases). This CDR3 spans 15 amino acids. Deletions cut 1 base from V and 0 bases from J, with 11 bases between. The germline V gene has CDR1 SGHNT and CDR2 YYREEE (reference sequence). The CDR3 region has the DNA TGTGCCAGCAGCTTGCGGCGGGTTAGCTCCTACGAGCAGTACTTC. Its translation is CASSLRRVSSYEQYF.

The chain recombines TRBV28 with TRBJ1-3; maybe TRBD1 (6 bases). In germline, CDR1 is MDHEN, CDR2 SYDVKM. V was pared by 7 bases and J by 0 bases, with 13 bases between. The CDR3 contains 15 residues. In DNA form, the CDR3 reads TGTGCCAGCACCGCGGACAGTTTCTCTGGAAACACCATATATTTT. It specifies CASTADSFSGNTIYF. The full variable domain, completed using reference TRBV28 and TRBJ1-3, is DVKVTQSSRYLVKRTGEKVFLECVQDMDHENMFWYRQDPGLGLRLIYFSYDVKMKEKGDIPEGYSVSREKKERFSLILESASTNQTSMYLCASTADSFSGNTIYFGEGSWLTVV.

This clone came up a few times. V and J are TRBV6-2 or TRBV6-3 and TRBJ2-7; maybe TRBD1 (6 bases). The CDR3 runs 16 residues. V dropped 0 bases and J dropped 3 bases, with 15 bases sitting between them. Germline V gives CDR1 MNHEY, CDR2 SVGEGT. In nucleotides, the CDR3 is TGTGCCAGCAGTTACTCTCTGGCGGACAGTGACTACGAGCAGTACTTC. Encoded protein: CASSYSLADSDYEQYF.

The V and J genes are TRBV7-9 and TRBJ2-7; D call uncertain. Trimming pared 1 base from V and 2 bases from J, leaving 3 bases between. This CDR3 is 12 amino acids long. CDR1 and CDR2 from the germline V gene are SEHNR and FQNEAQ (reference sequence). CDR3 region: CASSLDAYEQYF. CDR3 coding DNA: TGTGCCAGCAGCTTAGACGCCTACGAGCAGTACTTC.

The chain is built from TRBV28 and TRBJ2-7, with 8 nucleotides matching TRBD1. CDR1 and CDR2 (germline): MDHEN, SYDVKM. V dropped 3 bases and J dropped 4; count of bases not matched to a gene: 8. The CDR3 length is 15 residues. CDR3 amino acids: CASSLPQGAKYEQYF. CDR3 DNA sequence: TGTGCCAGCAGTTTGCCCCAGGGGGCAAAGTACGAGCAGTACTTC.

V usage is TRBV5-4 and J usage is TRBJ1-2; 8 bases line up with TRBD1. The ends lost 4 bases at V and 4 bases at J; junction bases unmatched: 9. Germline V CDR1 and CDR2: SGHNT, YYREEE (reference sequence). The CDR3 contains 15 residues. The CDR3 is CASSTDRGLGYGYTF. The CDR3 DNA sequence: TGTGCCAGCAGCACTGACAGGGGTCTTGGCTATGGCTACACCTTC. The variable domain in full, completed from reference TRBV5-4 and TRBJ1-2, reads ETGVTQSPTHLIKTRGQQVTLRCSSQSGHNTVSWYQQALGQGPQFIFQYYREEENGRGNFPPRFSGLQFPNYSSELNVNALELDDSALYLCASSTDRGLGYGYTFGSGTRLTVV.

The rearrangement uses TRBV4-3 and TRBJ1-5; D might be TRBD1 (5 bases). Trimming took off 0 bases at V and 7 bases at J, with 13 bases between the two ends. CDR1 is LGHNA and CDR2 is YSLEER in the germline V gene. The CDR3 is 15 residues long. CDR3 DNA: TGCGCCAGCAGCCAAGATACGGCAGGGTACCAGCCCCAGCATTTT. This sequence encodes CASSQDTAGYQPQHF.

The chain uses TRBV6-2 or TRBV6-3 and TRBJ1-2, with a possible D match to TRBD1 (6 bases). Germline CDR1 MNHEY, CDR2 SVGEGT. The CDR3 spans 14 residues. V was cut by 5 bases and J by 0 bases, with 10 bases left in between. Here the CDR3 reads CASSTGQANYGYTF. As DNA, the CDR3 is TGTGCCAGCAGTACAGGGCAAGCTAACTATGGCTACACCTTC.

This chain links TRBV28 with TRBJ1-2; D call uncertain. Germline CDR1 reads MDHEN; CDR2 reads SYDVKM. V gave up 8 bases and J gave up 0 bases, with 10 bases separating them. This CDR3 region has 13 residues. CDR3 in amino acids: CASLGQTNYGYTF. The DNA of the CDR3 is TGTGCCAGCCTCGGCCAGACTAACTATGGCTACACCTTC.

V usage is TRBV12-3 or TRBV12-4 and J usage is TRBJ2-7; a possible D gene is TRBD2 (5 bases). V gave up 8 bases and J gave up 3 bases, with 14 bases separating them. CDR3 length equals 13 residues. The CDR3 is CASGWRSSYEQYF. The CDR3 nucleotides are TGTGCCAGCGGATGGAGGAGCAGCTACGAGCAGTACTTC.

This chain links TRBV28 with TRBJ2-5; 8 bases map to TRBD2. The length of the CDR3 is 14 residues. J gave up 9 bases and V 7 bases, and 13 bases lay outside the gene matches. CDR1 MDHEN and CDR2 SYDVKM come from the germline V gene. For the CDR3, the DNA is TGTGCCAGCATCTCGGGGGGGAGTTATTCGGCCCAGTACTTC. It encodes CASISGGSYSAQYF.

The J gene is TRBJ1-6, the V gene TRBV4-3; D is uncertain. This CDR3 has 14 amino acids. Germline values: CDR1 LGHNA, CDR2 YSLEER. Trimming removed 6 bases at V and 10 bases at J, with 16 bases between. As DNA, the CDR3 is TGCGCCAGCAGTCAACTCCAATTCGGCTCACCCCTCCACTTT. This gives the protein CASSQLQFGSPLHF.

The V and J genes are TRBV5-6 and TRBJ2-7; tentatively, D is TRBD2 (6 bases). The V end lost 0 bases, the J end lost 2 bases, and 9 bases lay between the germline ends. The CDR3 is 14 residues long. Germline V gene lookup returns CDR1 SGHDT and CDR2 YYEEEE. The CDR3 region is CASSLGGDTYEQYF. In DNA form, the CDR3 reads TGTGCCAGCAGCTTGGGCGGGGATACCTACGAGCAGTACTTC.

The rearrangement uses TRBV11-2 and TRBJ1-4, with a possible D match to TRBD1 (6 bases). Trimming took 1 base from V and 7 from J, leaving 16 bases between them. Germline assignment: CDR1 SGHAT and CDR2 FQNNGV. This CDR3 has 16 residues. The CDR3 sequence: CASSLGSRGRGEKLFF. The CDR3 DNA is TGTGCCAGCAGCTTAGGTAGCAGGGGCAGGGGTGAAAAACTGTTTTTT.

The chain joins TRBV5-6 to TRBJ2-6; 7 bases line up with TRBD1. Germline V gene lookup returns CDR1 SGHDT and CDR2 YYEEEE. The CDR3 is made up of 18 amino acids. Losses at the gene ends were 4 bases for V and 0 bases for J; bases not matched to a gene: 10. DNA for the CDR3: TGTGCCAGCAGCCTAGGACAGGTCATATCCTCTGGGGCCAACGTCCTGACTTTC. Its translation is CASSLGQVISSGANVLTF.

The chain employs TRBV3-1 (or the pseudogene TRBV3-2) and TRBJ1-1; D remains ambiguous. Germline V gene data show CDR1 as LGHDT and CDR2 as YNNKEL (reference sequence). The CDR3 loop spans 12 amino acids. With 2 bases removed from V and 8 bases from J, the gap between germline ends came to 9 bases. The CDR3 DNA is TGTGCCAGCAGCCAAAGAGATTGGGAAGCTTTCTTT. Translating gives CASSQRDWEAFF.

V usage is TRBV4-3 and J usage is TRBJ1-1; TRBD1 might be the D (5 bases). Trimming shortened V by 0 bases and J by 4 bases, and 9 bases separated the two germline ends. The CDR3 is 14 amino acids. Germline V CDR1 and CDR2: LGHNA, YSLEER. The CDR3 loop reads CASSQDRDGTEAFF. Here the CDR3 DNA reads TGCGCCAGCAGCCAAGACAGGGATGGCACTGAAGCTTTCTTT.

The V call is TRBV29-1, the J call TRBJ2-7; possibly TRBD1 for D (5 bases). CDR1 is SQVTM and CDR2 is ANQGSEA in the germline V gene. The V and J ends lost 6 bases and 4 bases respectively, with 16 bases between them. The CDR3 runs 13 residues. CDR3 region: CSVETDRDYEQYF. The CDR3 bases are TGCAGCGTGGAAACAGACAGAGATTACGAGCAGTACTTC.

The chain is built from TRBV19 and TRBJ1-5; maybe TRBD1 (6 bases). Per the germline V gene, CDR1 is LNHDA and CDR2 is SQIVND (reference sequence). With 5 bases removed from V and 4 bases from J, the gap between germline ends came to 9 bases. The CDR3 extends over 13 amino acids. CDR3 in amino acids: CASSGQKNQPQHF. The DNA of the CDR3 is TGTGCCAGTAGTGGACAGAAGAATCAGCCCCAGCATTTT.

The chain employs TRBV12-3 or TRBV12-4 and TRBJ2-7; maybe TRBD1 (6 bases). Deletions cut 4 bases from V and 4 bases from J, with 11 bases between. The CDR3 consists of 13 residues. CDR3 in amino acids: CASSSGERYEQYF. CDR3 DNA sequence: TGTGCCAGCAGTTCAGGGGAAAGGTACGAGCAGTACTTC.

The chain is built from TRBV24-1 and TRBJ2-5; tentative D call: TRBD1 (6 bases). V lost 0 bases, J lost 1 base, and 14 bases lay in between. The V gene's germline CDR1 is KGHDR and CDR2 SFDVKD. This CDR3 has 17 amino acids. CDR3 sequence: CATSDLRDNHGQETQYF. CDR3 in DNA: TGTGCCACCAGTGATTTGCGGGACAACCATGGCCAAGAGACCCAGTACTTC.

The gene calls are TRBV19 and TRBJ2-6; 7 positions agree with TRBD1. The germline V gene has CDR1 LNHDA and CDR2 SQIVND (reference sequence). CDR3 length equals 18 residues. The ends lost 3 bases at V and 0 bases at J; junction bases unmatched: 8. CDR3 bases: TGTGCCAGTAGTATCCCGACAGGGCAAACCTCTGGGGCCAACGTCCTGACTTTC. Translated: CASSIPTGQTSGANVLTF.

The chain carries TRBV7-2 and TRBJ2-7, with TRBD1 matching 9 bases. From germline, CDR1 is SGHTA and CDR2 FQGNSA. This CDR3 has 13 amino acids. V was clipped by 7 bases and J by 5 bases; unmatched bases: 6. The CDR3 is CASKGTGRDEQYF. The CDR3 DNA sequence: TGTGCCAGCAAGGGGACAGGGCGCGACGAGCAGTACTTC.